This TCR beta chain came from a study of cytomegalovirus exposure and HLA in healthy donors. Study outcomes and limitations: Accurate prediction of most subjects' HLA-A and HLA-B alleles from TCR beta sequences was reported. Later examination showed HLA-associated TCR beta chains had greater clonal expansion than equally common others. 164 TCR beta chains were listed as cytomegalovirus-associated. Some 16,000 TCR beta sequences were associated with HLA alleles at 0.05 false discovery rate in a later analysis.

CDR3 length equals 16 residues. Per germline, CDR1 SGDLS and CDR2 YYNGEE. After removal of 3 bases from V and 5 bases from J, the junction contained 7 bases not matched to a gene. Note on this clone: Its antigen is unidentified.

The PCR contained 60 Vbeta and 13 Jbeta primers. TCRdb keeps only in-frame clones here, not all; method: immunoSEQ multiplex PCR. This sample has fewer than 250,000 clones; under 80% occur once, and the top ten carry less than 2%. The clonotype was recovered from a woman aged 25 to 45 in good health and CMV-seronegative. The sample was PBMCs. The genes are TRBV9 and TRBJ2-3, with 12 nucleotides matching TRBD1. Written as DNA, the CDR3 is TGTGCCAGCAGCGGCCTCGGGACAGGGGGCTTAGATACGCAGTATTTT. Translating gives CASSGLGTGGLDTQYF.